These 5 T cell receptor beta chains originate from one sample sequenced in a study of T cell changes during pregnancy in multiple sclerosis. Sequencing used immunoSEQ multiplex PCR; TCRdb keeps in-frame clones, though not all of them. This sample carries about 70,000 clones, more than 85% of them seen once, and the ten largest clones take 2.3%. Material: peripheral blood, obtained in the first trimester of pregnancy. Every receptor here comes from a female donor with multiple sclerosis, enrolled in a pregnancy study.

The chain has TRBV19 and TRBJ2-6; 8 bases fit TRBD1. Germline V gene data show CDR1 as LNHDA and CDR2 as SQIVND (reference sequence). The CDR3 runs to 16 residues. V gave up 5 bases and J gave up 1 base; unmatched junction bases: 4. CDR3 sequence reads: CASSDRGWSGANVLTF. The CDR3 bases are TGTGCCAGTAGTGACAGGGGTTGGTCTGGGGCCAACGTCCTGACTTTC.

This chain joins TRBV28 and TRBJ2-5; D remains unclear. The CDR3 runs to 15 residues. Germline lookup yields CDR1 MDHEN and CDR2 SYDVKM. Deletions cut 5 bases from V and 2 bases from J, with 15 bases between. The CDR3 sequence: CASSLSPFRQETQYF. CDR3 sequence (DNA): TGTGCCAGCAGTCTTAGCCCATTTCGACAAGAGACCCAGTACTTC. The full variable domain, in which reference TRBV28 and TRBJ2-5 provide the parts outside the CDR3, is DVKVTQSSRYLVKRTGEKVFLECVQDMDHENMFWYRQDPGLGLRLIYFSYDVKMKEKGDIPEGYSVSREKKERFSLILESASTNQTSMYLCASSLSPFRQETQYFGPGTRLLVL.

The V call is TRBV7-2, the J call TRBJ1-3; D is possibly TRBD1 (5 bases). The V gene's germline CDR1 is SGHTA and CDR2 FQGNSA. Trimming pared 0 bases from V and 4 bases from J, leaving 10 bases between. The CDR3 runs 15 residues. CDR3 protein: CASSLAQAGGNTIYF. CDR3 in DNA: TGTGCCAGCAGCTTAGCACAGGCGGGGGGAAACACCATATATTTT.

This clone was observed a single time. The J gene is TRBJ2-2, the V gene TRBV7-3, with 10 bases aligning to TRBD2. The germline CDR1 and CDR2 sequences are SGHTA and FQGTGA. This CDR3 is built from 16 residues. V shed 5 bases, J shed 6 bases, and the junction held 9 bases outside the gene matches. CDR3 amino acids: CASSTASGRGAGELFF. The DNA of the CDR3 is TGTGCCAGCAGCACCGCTAGCGGGAGAGGGGCCGGGGAGCTGTTTTTT.

J is TRBJ1-1 and V is TRBV7-9; tentative D call: TRBD1 (5 bases). Deletions cut 4 bases from V and 8 bases from J, with 17 bases between. Germline CDR1 and CDR2: SEHNR and FQNEAQ (reference sequence). The length of the CDR3 is 14 residues. The CDR3 region has the DNA TGTGCCAGCAGCTCTAGCGCTAGGCAGGGCGAAGCTTTCTTT. This sequence encodes CASSSSARQGEAFF.